These T cell receptor beta chains were read from a single sample in a study of T cell clusters in autoimmune cytopenias. TCRdb re-called the multiplex PCR reads; every CDR3 protein appears as one record, without DNA. The table gives several thousand distinct CDR3 sequences; the top ten clones make up around 8% of it. Another study also made use of these data, one on T cell repertoires in aging, cancer and after chemotherapy.

The source material was peripheral blood. These TCRs come from a human donor in good health. Each CDR3 is given with its conserved first and last residue. Fields, in order: clone size, V gene, J gene, CDR3 protein. Expanded clones get a size class; other rows say once, few or many, or leave the size out.

-,TRBV5-5,TRBJ1-4,CASSPGEGRPRREKLFF
medium-sized,TRBV7-6,TRBJ2-3,CASSRDLYTQYF
medium-sized,TRBV11-2,TRBJ2-2,CASSLGPSGLFF
-,TRBV5-4,TRBJ2-2,CASSLEFAGGPGELFF
-,TRBV5-1,TRBJ2-3,CASSLGENTQYF
-,TRBV15,TRBJ2-3,CATSQDPGSDTQYF
medium-sized,TRBV6-5,TRBJ2-5,CASSFMPFSGASGQETQYF
-,TRBV12-3/TRBV12-4,TRBJ1-5,CASSSTGESNQPQHF
medium-sized,TRBV19,TRBJ2-1,CASPARNEQFF
-,TRBV5-4,TRBJ2-5,CASSFRLNQETQYF
medium-sized,TRBV15,TRBJ1-2,CATSRGTSGYTF
-,TRBV19,TRBJ1-6,CASSIGGNNSPLHF
-,TRBV6-4,TRBJ1-2,CASRETGRGSFGYTF
-,TRBV18,TRBJ1-2,CASSPRTEHYGYTF
medium-sized,TRBV5-6,TRBJ2-5,CASSSKTSVETQYF
medium-sized,TRBV29-1,TRBJ1-4,CSVMGRNEKLFF
-,TRBV27,TRBJ2-3,CASSGASGGAGDTQYF
-,TRBV5-6,TRBJ1-6,CASSFANSPLHF
-,TRBV11-3,TRBJ2-2,CASGLRQYTGELFF
medium-sized,TRBV13,TRBJ2-5,CASSLQGQYQETQYF
-,TRBV5-5,TRBJ2-7,CASQGGQGPYEQYF
-,TRBV20-1,TRBJ2-5,CSAHNRGEETQYF
-,TRBV13,TRBJ2-1,CASSTSPSRSYNEQFF
medium-sized,TRBV29-1,TRBJ2-5,CSAQLAGQETQYF
medium-sized,TRBV13,TRBJ2-7,CASSLEGEYEQYF
medium-sized,TRBV6-1,TRBJ2-6,CASISQGAPGGANVLTF
medium-sized,TRBV29-1,TRBJ1-2,CSVPRDSSENYGYTF
-,TRBV27,TRBJ2-1,CASTLAGALSYNEQLF
-,TRBV6-6,TRBJ1-2,CASDRGQANYGYTF
medium-sized,TRBV11-3,TRBJ2-7,CASSLVDGGATEQYF
-,TRBV7-9,TRBJ2-1,CASSLPGLAGNEQFF
-,TRBV6-2/TRBV6-3,TRBJ2-3,CASSLPGGQADTQYF
-,TRBV5-4,TRBJ2-3,CASIGSVGLAGTSTDTQYF
-,TRBV6-1,TRBJ1-1,CASGPGTGRVLRAFF
-,TRBV7-2,TRBJ1-6,CASSLTSPLHF
medium-sized,TRBV19,TRBJ2-5,CASSIVASRGETQYF
-,TRBV19,TRBJ1-1,CATAVGLSTEAFF
medium-sized,TRBV13,TRBJ2-3,CASSQGGAIPDTQYF
-,TRBV11-3,TRBJ1-2,CASSPGQGGGYGYTF
-,TRBV5-4,TRBJ1-1,CASSEPNTEAFF
-,TRBV27,TRBJ1-3,CASSLRQGNTIYF
-,TRBV5-5,TRBJ1-1,CASSLLGGTEAFF
-,TRBV30,TRBJ1-1,CAWSVARTEAFF
-,TRBV10-3,TRBJ1-4,CAISESIGKGEKLFF
-,TRBV6-1,TRBJ2-7,CASRVGVPYEQYF
-,TRBV18,TRBJ1-2,CASSPKGTGEFYGYTF
-,TRBV11-2,TRBJ2-5,CASSLGAGAQETQYF
-,TRBV7-9,TRBJ1-2,CASTPVQAKGARGYTF